This T cell receptor (beta chain) emerged from a study of Ad26.COV2.S vaccination and SARS-CoV-2 variants. Study-level background: By the intramuscular route, Ad26.COV2.S was given once, or twice 56 days apart. Study-wide points: Reported findings describe substantial breadth in spike-specific CD8+ and CD4+ T cell responses following vaccination. Responses of T cells in total may have been underestimated by the TCR breadth and depth analyses.

Concerning this clone: Its antigen is as yet unknown.

The treatment denotes: approximately 18 received Ad26.COV2.S at low or high dose, single or two shots; 5 received placebo; per-sample allocation not given. The study sampled participants on day 63 after the first vaccine or placebo injection. The protocol was immunoSEQ multiplex PCR, while the TCRdb copy is restricted to in-frame clones and leaves out a portion. The table has roughly 400,000 clones, around 89% seen once; the top ten hold under 2%. The CDR3 consists of 15 residues. Per the germline V gene, CDR1 is SGDLS and CDR2 is YYNGEE. V lost 4 bases, J lost 2 bases, and 13 bases lay in between. The rearrangement links TRBV9 to TRBJ2-1; the D gene is possibly TRBD1 (5 bases). Sample: peripheral blood, taken in a trial of Ad26.COV2.S vaccine versus placebo. The sequence came from a person aged 18-65 years who received the Ad26.COV2.S COVID-19 vaccine or a placebo. The CDR3 sequence is CASSLQGGTYNEQFF. As DNA, the CDR3 is TGTGCCAGCAGCCTCCAGGGCGGAACCTACAATGAGCAGTTCTTC.